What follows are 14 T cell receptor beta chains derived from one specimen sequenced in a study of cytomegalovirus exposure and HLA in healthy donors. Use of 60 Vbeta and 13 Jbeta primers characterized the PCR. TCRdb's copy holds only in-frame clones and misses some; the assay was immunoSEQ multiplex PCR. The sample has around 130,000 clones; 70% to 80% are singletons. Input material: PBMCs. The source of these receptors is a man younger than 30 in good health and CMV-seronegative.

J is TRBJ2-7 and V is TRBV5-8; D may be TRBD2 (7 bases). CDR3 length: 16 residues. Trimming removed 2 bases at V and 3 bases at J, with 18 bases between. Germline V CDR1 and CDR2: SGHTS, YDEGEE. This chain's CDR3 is CASSFPSGTPVYEQYF. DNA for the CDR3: TGTGCCAGCAGCTTCCCGAGCGGGACACCGGTCTACGAGCAGTACTTC. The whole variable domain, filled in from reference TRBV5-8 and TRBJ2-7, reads EAGVTQSPTHLIKTRGQQATLRCSPISGHTSVYWYQQALGLGLQFLLWYDEGEERNRGNFPPRFSGRQFPNYSSELNVNALELEDSALYLCASSFPSGTPVYEQYFGPGTRLTVT.

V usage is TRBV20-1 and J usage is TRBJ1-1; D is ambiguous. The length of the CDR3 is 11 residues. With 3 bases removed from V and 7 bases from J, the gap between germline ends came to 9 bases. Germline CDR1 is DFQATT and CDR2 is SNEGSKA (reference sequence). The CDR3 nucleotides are TGCAGTGCTAGCTTACAGTATGAAGCTTTCTTT. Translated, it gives CSASLQYEAFF.

The CDR3 DNA is TGCGCCAGCAGCCCGGGACTAGGCGTCGGGACAGATACGCAGTATTTT. Protein: CASSPGLGVGTDTQYF. The genes are TRBV10-1 and TRBJ2-3; 8 bases map to TRBD2. This CDR3 has 16 residues. Trimming cost V 6 bases and J 3 bases; bases outside gene matches: 11. CDR1 WNHNN and CDR2 SYGVQD come from the germline V gene (reference sequence).

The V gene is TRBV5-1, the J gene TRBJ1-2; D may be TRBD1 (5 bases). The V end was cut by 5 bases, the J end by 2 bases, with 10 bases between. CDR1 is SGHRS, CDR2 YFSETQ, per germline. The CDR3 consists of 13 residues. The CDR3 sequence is CASREQANYGYTF. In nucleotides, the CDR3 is TGCGCCAGCAGGGAACAGGCAAACTATGGCTACACCTTC. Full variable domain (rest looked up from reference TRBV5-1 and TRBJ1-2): KAGVTQTPRYLIKTRGQQVTLSCSPISGHRSVSWYQQTPGQGLQFLFEYFSETQRNKGNFPGRFSGRQFSNSRSEMNVSTLELGDSALYLCASREQANYGYTFGSGTRLTVV.

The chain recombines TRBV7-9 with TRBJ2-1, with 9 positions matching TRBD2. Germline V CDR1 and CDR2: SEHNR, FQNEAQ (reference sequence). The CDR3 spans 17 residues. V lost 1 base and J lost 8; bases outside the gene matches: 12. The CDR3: CASSLGQAAGGGDEQFF. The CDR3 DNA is TGTGCCAGCAGCTTAGGTCAGGCAGCGGGAGGCGGCGATGAGCAGTTCTTC. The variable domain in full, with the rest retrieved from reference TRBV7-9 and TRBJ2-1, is DTGVSQNPRHKITKRGQNVTFRCDPISEHNRLYWYRQTLGQGPEFLTYFQNEAQLEKSRLLSDRFSAERPKGSFSTLEIQRTEQGDSAMYLCASSLGQAAGGGDEQFFGPGTRLTVL.

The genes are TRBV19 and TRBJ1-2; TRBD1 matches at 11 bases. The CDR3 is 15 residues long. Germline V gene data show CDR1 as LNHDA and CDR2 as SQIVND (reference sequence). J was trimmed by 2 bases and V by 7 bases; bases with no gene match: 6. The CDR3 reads CASTRDRGSNYGYTF. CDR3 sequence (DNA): TGTGCCAGTACCCGGGACAGGGGGTCGAACTATGGCTACACCTTC.

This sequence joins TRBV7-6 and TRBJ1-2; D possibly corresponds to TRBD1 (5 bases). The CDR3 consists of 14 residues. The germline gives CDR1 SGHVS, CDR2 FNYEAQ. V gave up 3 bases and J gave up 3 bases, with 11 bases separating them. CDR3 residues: CASSFLTTDYGYTF. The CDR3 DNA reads TGTGCCAGCAGCTTTTTAACGACAGACTATGGCTACACCTTC.

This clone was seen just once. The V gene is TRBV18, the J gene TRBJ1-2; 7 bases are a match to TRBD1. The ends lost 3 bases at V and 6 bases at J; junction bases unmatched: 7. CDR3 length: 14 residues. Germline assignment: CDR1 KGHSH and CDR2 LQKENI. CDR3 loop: CASSPDRIVNGYTF. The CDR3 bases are TGTGCCAGCTCACCGGACAGGATCGTCAATGGCTACACCTTC.

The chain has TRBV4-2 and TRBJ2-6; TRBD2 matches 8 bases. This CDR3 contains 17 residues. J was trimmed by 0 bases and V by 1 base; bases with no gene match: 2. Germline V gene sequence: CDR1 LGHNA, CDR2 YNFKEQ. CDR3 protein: CASSQGTSSSGANVLTF. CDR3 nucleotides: TGTGCCAGCAGCCAAGGGACTAGCAGCTCTGGGGCCAACGTCCTGACTTTC.

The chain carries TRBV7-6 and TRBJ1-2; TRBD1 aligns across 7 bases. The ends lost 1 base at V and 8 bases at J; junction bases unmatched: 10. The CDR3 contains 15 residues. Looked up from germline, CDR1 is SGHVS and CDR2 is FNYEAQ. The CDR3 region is CASSLGQGAMDGYTF. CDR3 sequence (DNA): TGTGCCAGCAGCTTAGGACAGGGTGCTATGGACGGCTACACCTTC. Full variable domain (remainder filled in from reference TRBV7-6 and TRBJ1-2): GAGVSQSPRYKVTKRGQDVALRCDPISGHVSLYWYRQALGQGPEFLTYFNYEAQQDKSGLPNDRFSAERPEGSISTLTIQRTEQRDSAMYRCASSLGQGAMDGYTFGSGTRLTVV.

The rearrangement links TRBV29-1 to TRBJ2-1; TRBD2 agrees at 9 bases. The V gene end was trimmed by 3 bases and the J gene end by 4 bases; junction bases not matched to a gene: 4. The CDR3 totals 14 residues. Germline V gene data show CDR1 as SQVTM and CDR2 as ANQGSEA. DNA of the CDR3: TGCAGCGTTGATCCTAGCGGGATTTACAATGAGCAGTTCTTC. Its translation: CSVDPSGIYNEQFF.

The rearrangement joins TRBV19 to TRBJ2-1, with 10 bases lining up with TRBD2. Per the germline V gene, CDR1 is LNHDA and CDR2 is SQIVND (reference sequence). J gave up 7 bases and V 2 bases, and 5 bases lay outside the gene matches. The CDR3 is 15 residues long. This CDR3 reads CASSILAGVGNEQFF. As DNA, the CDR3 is TGTGCCAGTAGTATACTAGCGGGAGTTGGGAATGAGCAGTTCTTC.

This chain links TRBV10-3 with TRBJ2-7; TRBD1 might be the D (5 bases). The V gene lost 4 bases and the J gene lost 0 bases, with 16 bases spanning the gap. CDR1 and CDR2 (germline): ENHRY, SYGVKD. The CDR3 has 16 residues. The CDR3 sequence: CAISGSGAVSSYEQYV. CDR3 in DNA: TGTGCCATCAGTGGGTCTGGGGCGGTTAGCTCCTACGAGCAGTACGTC.

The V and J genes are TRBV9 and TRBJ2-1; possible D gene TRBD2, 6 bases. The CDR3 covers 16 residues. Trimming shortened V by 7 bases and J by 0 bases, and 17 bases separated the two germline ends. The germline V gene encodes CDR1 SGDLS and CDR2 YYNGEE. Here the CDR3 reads CASQRADGSSYNEQFF. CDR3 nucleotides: TGTGCCAGCCAACGCGCGGACGGGAGCTCCTACAATGAGCAGTTCTTC.